These 2 T cell receptor beta chains were sequenced from one sample in a study of blood T cell repertoires in COVID-19. Profiled with immunoSEQ multiplex PCR; TCRdb holds only in-frame clones, not every one. The sample comprises around 220,000 clones, 85% to 90% of which are singletons, and approximately 10% rests with the top ten. Sequences were obtained from peripheral blood. Receptors were obtained from a woman between 50 and 59 years old with COVID-19, enrolled during active disease.

This clone occurred once. The chain joins TRBV7-9 to TRBJ2-1; 9 bases align to TRBD1. Germline CDR1 SEHNR, CDR2 FQNEAQ (reference sequence). The CDR3 runs to 16 residues. V shed 5 bases and J 2 bases; nucleotides not matched to a gene: 7. Here the CDR3 DNA reads TGTGCCAGCAGCCCCCGACAGGGGGTTACCTACAATGAGCAGTTCTTC. Its translation: CASSPRQGVTYNEQFF.

This chain links TRBV11-3 with TRBJ2-1; D is perhaps TRBD2 (6 bases). Deletions cut 6 bases from V and 4 bases from J, with 13 bases between. The germline V gene encodes CDR1 SGHNT and CDR2 YENEEA. The CDR3 has 14 residues. CDR3 in DNA: TGTGCCAGCAGTTCCGGCGGGGTTTACAATGAGCAGTTCTTC. It encodes CASSSGGVYNEQFF.